The clone carrying this T cell receptor (beta chain) was recorded only once. The source of the sample is a study of blood T cell repertoires in COVID-19. This CDR3 region has 15 residues. Trimming left V 0 bases short and J 7 bases short, with 13 bases between. Germline CDR1 and CDR2: MNHNS and SASEGT. Sequenced by immunoSEQ multiplex PCR; TCRdb stores in-frame clones only, minus some. The table shows about 200,000 clones, with 70% to 90% occurring only once. The TCR was taken from a human donor with active or convalescent COVID-19. The donor label of this sample is uncertain. The material sequenced was peripheral blood. This chain connects TRBV6-1 to TRBJ2-4; D is perhaps TRBD2 (6 bases). This CDR3 is CASSEARQGGNIQYF. CDR3 bases: TGTGCCAGCAGTGAAGCGAGACAAGGAGGGAACATTCAGTACTTC.